This T cell receptor beta chain appears in the sequencing data of a study of T cells in Graves' hyperthyroidism and ophthalmopathy. From RNA transcripts, TCR beta CDR3 regions were amplified. Using the HTBI primer set, a first-round RT-PCR was run on the TCR CDR3. TCRdb reanalysed the multiplex PCR reads using MiXCR and keeps one entry per CDR3 protein. The sample lists a few hundred thousand distinct CDR3 sequences, more than 20% occurring once. V lost 4 bases and J 5 bases, leaving 13 bases between the germline ends. CDR3 length: 14 amino acids. CDR1 and CDR2 (germline): SGDLS, YYNGEE. Notes on the study in general: Peripheral blood also featured most of the thyroid clonotypes expanded above 0.001.

Worth noting for this clonotype: No antigen is known for it.

Exclusion of a patient resulted from uncontrolled infection, other autoimmune disease, pregnancy or lactation. This rearrangement joins TRBV9 to TRBJ1-5; TRBD1 might be the D (6 bases). This sequence was found in a man aged 18 to 29 with Graves' hyperthyroidism. The specimen was blood. As DNA, the CDR3 is TGTGCCAGCAGCCCCGGGGGGGGGCATCAGCCCCAGCATTTT. Translated, it gives CASSPGGGHQPQHF.